These 11 T cell receptor beta chains were sequenced from one sample in a study of T-cell reconstitution after alpha-beta-depleted transplantation in children. The study's findings and limits: A year had passed since transplant, and T-cell counts and diversity by then came mostly from newly produced T cells.

For TCRbeta, the library was prepared with unique molecular identifiers. MiXCR was run by TCRdb on the PCR reads, yielding one entry per CDR3 protein. This sample has a few hundred thousand distinct CDR3 sequences, with approximately 7.3% found just once. These receptors have no known antigen. The sample in question was peripheral blood, obtained 360 days after TCRalphabeta/CD19-depleted stem cell transplant. The receptors were gathered from a female patient aged 2-15 years who had a stem cell transplant for Fanconi anemia, so the T cells may come from the graft donor.

The V gene is TRBV9, the J gene TRBJ2-2, with D perhaps TRBD2 (5 bases). Trimming took off 6 bases at V and 0 bases at J, with 9 bases between the two ends. There are 14 residues in the CDR3. Germline-derived CDR1 and CDR2 are SGDLS and YYNGEE. CDR3 in amino acids: CASKRSPNTGELFF. The CDR3 DNA is TGTGCCAGCAAGCGGAGTCCGAACACCGGGGAGCTGTTTTTT.

Concerning this clonotype: One end of the junction varies from germline; a read error may be responsible. The rearrangement joins TRBV7-9 to TRBJ1-1; D unclear. This CDR3 contains 16 residues. The germline gives CDR1 SEHNR, CDR2 FQNEAQ (reference sequence). The DNA of the CDR3 is TGTGCCAGCAGCTTAGGGGTCGGGGAGCTCCGCTCTGATGCTTTCTTT. Its protein product is CASSLGVGELRSDAFF.

This clonotype was counted ten times or more. The chain uses TRBV20-1 and TRBJ1-2, with a weak D call TRBD1 (5 bases). CDR1 and CDR2 from the germline V gene are DFQATT and SNEGSKA (reference sequence). V was trimmed by 2 bases and J by 8 bases, leaving 15 bases between them. This CDR3 comprises 13 residues. CDR3 protein: CSARNQGPGGYTF. CDR3 DNA sequence: TGCAGTGCTAGAAACCAGGGACCAGGGGGCTACACCTTC.

In this sample, this clonotype turned up many times. The V call is TRBV6-1, the J call TRBJ2-3; the match to TRBD2 covers 12 bases. Trimming cost V 5 bases and J 0 bases; bases outside gene matches: 9. The CDR3 has 18 amino acids. Germline lookup yields CDR1 MNHNS and CDR2 SASEGT. Here the CDR3 DNA reads TGTGCCAGCAGTCCAGGACTAGCGGGGACCTATAGCACAGATACGCAGTATTTT. Amino acids: CASSPGLAGTYSTDTQYF.

This chain connects TRBV18 to TRBJ2-5; a possible D gene is TRBD1 (6 bases). The CDR3 loop spans 13 amino acids. Germline V CDR1 and CDR2: KGHSH, LQKENI. V lost 2 bases to trimming and J lost 3 bases, with 7 bases between them. CDR3 protein: CASSPNREETQYF. CDR3 DNA: TGTGCCAGCTCACCAAACAGGGAAGAGACCCAGTACTTC. Drawing the rest from reference TRBV18 and TRBJ2-5, the complete variable domain is NAGVMQNPRHLVRRRGQEARLRCSPMKGHSHVYWYRQLPEEGLKFMVYLQKENIIDESGMPKERFSAEFPKEGPSILRIQQVVRGDSAAYFCASSPNREETQYFGPGTRLLVL.

The chain recombines TRBV2 with TRBJ2-5; 9 bases fit TRBD1. CDR1 is SNHLY and CDR2 is FYNNEI in the germline V gene. J gave up 5 bases and V 5 bases, and 3 bases lay outside the gene matches. This CDR3 spans 13 amino acids. The CDR3 loop is CASSRTGVETQYF. The DNA for the CDR3 is TGTGCCAGCAGTAGGACAGGGGTCGAGACCCAGTACTTC.

This clonotype was observed at least ten times. The chain couples TRBV25-1 to TRBJ1-1, with 10 positions matching TRBD1. Germline-derived CDR1 and CDR2 are MGHDK and SYGVNS. After removal of 4 bases from V and 7 bases from J, the junction contained 3 bases not matched to a gene. The CDR3 contains 13 residues. The CDR3 reads CASSVTGGGEAFF. The CDR3 nucleotides are TGTGCCAGCAGTGTGACAGGGGGCGGTGAAGCTTTCTTT.

The sample holds many counts of this clonotype. The chain uses TRBV28 and TRBJ2-7; D ambiguous. Germline CDR1 reads MDHEN; CDR2 reads SYDVKM. The CDR3 loop spans 12 amino acids. The CDR3, as DNA: TGTGCCAGCAGTCCACCCGGAAGGCCGTGTAACGTC. It codes for CASSPPGRPCNV.

This clonotype was seen repeatedly, ten times or more. V and J are TRBV25-1 and TRBJ2-3; weak D call: TRBD2 (6 bases). The V end was cut by 1 base, the J end by 2 bases, with 10 bases between. The CDR3 runs 15 residues. The germline V gene encodes CDR1 MGHDK and CDR2 SYGVNS. The CDR3 DNA follows: TGTGCCAGCAGTGAATCACCGGGAGCCACAGATACGCAGTATTTT. Protein product: CASSESPGATDTQYF.

This clonotype showed up just a few times. The genes are TRBV9 and TRBJ1-1; 9 bases match TRBD1. V was pared by 0 bases and J by 0 bases, with 3 bases of the junction left unmatched. The CDR3 length is 16 residues. Germline V gives CDR1 SGDLS, CDR2 YYNGEE. The CDR3 protein is CASSVVGTGMNTEAFF. The CDR3 DNA reads as TGTGCCAGCAGCGTAGTAGGGACAGGGATGAACACTGAAGCTTTCTTT.

The J gene is TRBJ2-3, the V gene TRBV19; the D is unclear. The CDR3 has 15 amino acids. CDR1 is LNHDA, CDR2 SQIVND, per germline (reference sequence). Trimming stripped 0 bases from V and 1 base from J, with 8 bases between. The CDR3 sequence is CASSIDRSGTDTQYF. The CDR3 DNA reads TGTGCCAGTAGTATAGATCGGAGCGGCACAGATACGCAGTATTTT.